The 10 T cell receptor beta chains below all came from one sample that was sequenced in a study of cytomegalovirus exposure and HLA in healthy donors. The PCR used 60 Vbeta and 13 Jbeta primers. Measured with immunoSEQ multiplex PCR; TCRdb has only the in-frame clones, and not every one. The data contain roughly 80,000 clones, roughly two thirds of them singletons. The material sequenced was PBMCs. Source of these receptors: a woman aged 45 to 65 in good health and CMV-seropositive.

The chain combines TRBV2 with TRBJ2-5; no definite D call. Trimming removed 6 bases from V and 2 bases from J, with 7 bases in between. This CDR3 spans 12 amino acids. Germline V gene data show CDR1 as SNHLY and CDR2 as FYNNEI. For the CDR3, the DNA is TGTGCCAGCAGCGAGATTCAAGAGACCCAGTACTTC. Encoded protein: CASSEIQETQYF.

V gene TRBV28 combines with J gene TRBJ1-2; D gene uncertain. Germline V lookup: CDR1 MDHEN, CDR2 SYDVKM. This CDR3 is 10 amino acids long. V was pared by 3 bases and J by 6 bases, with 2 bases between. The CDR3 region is CASSFNGYTF. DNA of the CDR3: TGTGCCAGCAGTTTTAATGGCTACACCTTC.

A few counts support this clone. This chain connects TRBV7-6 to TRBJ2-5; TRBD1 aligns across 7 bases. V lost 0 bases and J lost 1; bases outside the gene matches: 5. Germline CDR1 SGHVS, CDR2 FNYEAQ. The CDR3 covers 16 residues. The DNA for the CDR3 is TGTGCCAGCAGCTTAGCACCGAGGGGGCGCCAAGAGACCCAGTACTTC. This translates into CASSLAPRGRQETQYF.

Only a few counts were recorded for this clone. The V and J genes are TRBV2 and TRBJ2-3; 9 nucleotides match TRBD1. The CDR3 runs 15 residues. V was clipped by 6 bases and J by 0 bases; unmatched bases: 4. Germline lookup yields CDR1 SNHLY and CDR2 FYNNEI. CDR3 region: CASRRTGASTDTQYF. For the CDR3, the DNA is TGTGCCAGCAGGCGGACAGGGGCTAGCACAGATACGCAGTATTTT.

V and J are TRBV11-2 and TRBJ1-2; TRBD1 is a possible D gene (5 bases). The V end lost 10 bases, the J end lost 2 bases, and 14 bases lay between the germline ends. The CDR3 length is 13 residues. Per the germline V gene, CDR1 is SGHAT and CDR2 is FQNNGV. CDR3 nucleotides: TGTGCCACCCCAGGGCACCTCAACTATGGCTACACCTTC. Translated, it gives CATPGHLNYGYTF.

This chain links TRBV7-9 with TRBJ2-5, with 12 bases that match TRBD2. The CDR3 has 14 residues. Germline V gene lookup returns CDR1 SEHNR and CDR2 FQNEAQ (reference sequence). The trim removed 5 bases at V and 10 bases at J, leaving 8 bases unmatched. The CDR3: CASSRTSGDVDQYF. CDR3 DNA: TGTGCCAGCAGCCGGACTAGCGGGGACGTTGACCAGTACTTC.

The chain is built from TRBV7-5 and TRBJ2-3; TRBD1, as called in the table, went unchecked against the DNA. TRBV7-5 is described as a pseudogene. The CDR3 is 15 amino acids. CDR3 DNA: TGTGCCAGAAGCTTAATGGCAGGGGCCACAGATACGCAGTATTTT. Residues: CARSLMAGATDTQYF.

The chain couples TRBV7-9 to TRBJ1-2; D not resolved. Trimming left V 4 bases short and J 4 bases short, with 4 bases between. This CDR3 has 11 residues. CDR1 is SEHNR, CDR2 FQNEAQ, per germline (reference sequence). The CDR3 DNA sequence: TGTGCCAGCAGCTCTCTCTATGGCTACACCTTC. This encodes CASSSLYGYTF.

CDR3 coding DNA: TGTGCCAGCAGCGCGCGGCCGCGGACAGGTGGGGTTTGGTACTTC. Translated: CASSARPRTGGVWYF. This chain connects TRBV6-4 to TRBJ2-5, with 7 bases identical to TRBD1. In germline, CDR1 is MRHNA, CDR2 SNTAGT. The CDR3 has 15 amino acids. The ends lost 6 bases at V and 13 bases at J; junction bases unmatched: 20.

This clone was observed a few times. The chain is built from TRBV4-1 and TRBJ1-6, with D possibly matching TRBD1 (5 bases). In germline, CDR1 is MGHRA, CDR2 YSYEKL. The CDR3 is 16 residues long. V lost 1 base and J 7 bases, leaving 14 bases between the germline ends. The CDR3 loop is CASSQAFGRGNSPLHF. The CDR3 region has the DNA TGCGCCAGCAGCCAAGCTTTTGGACGGGGGAATTCACCCCTCCACTTT.